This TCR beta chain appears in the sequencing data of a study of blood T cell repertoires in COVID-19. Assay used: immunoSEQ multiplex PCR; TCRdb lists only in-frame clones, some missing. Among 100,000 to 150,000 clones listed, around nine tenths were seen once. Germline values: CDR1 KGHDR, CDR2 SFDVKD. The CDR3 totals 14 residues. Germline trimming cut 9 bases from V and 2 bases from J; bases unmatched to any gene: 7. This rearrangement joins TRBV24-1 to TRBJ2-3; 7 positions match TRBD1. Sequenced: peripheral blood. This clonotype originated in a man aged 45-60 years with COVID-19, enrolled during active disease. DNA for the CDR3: TGTGCCACCGGGGACAGACTTTTCACAGATACGCAGTATTTT. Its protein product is CATGDRLFTDTQYF.